Each of the 20 T cell receptor beta chains below was sequenced from the same sample in a study of graft-versus-host responses after intestinal transplantation. Only in-frame clones appear in the TCRdb table, and some are missing; sequencing was by immunoSEQ multiplex PCR. The table lists nearly 110,000 clones, approximately 88% of them singletons. Their antigens are not known. Source: unstimulated CD4+ T cells sorted from spleen or lymph node cells, taken before transplant. These receptors were obtained from a human donor who was the organ donor for an intestinal transplant.

V gene TRBV7-9 combines with J gene TRBJ1-6; D not certain. Per germline, CDR1 SEHNR and CDR2 FQNEAQ (reference sequence). V was shortened by 5 bases and J by 6 bases, with 8 bases between the two germline ends. The CDR3 is 13 residues long. In DNA, the CDR3 is TGTGCCAGCAGCCCAGTAACTAATTCACCCCTCCACTTT. This translates into CASSPVTNSPLHF.

This clone showed up just once. The chain joins TRBV5-1 to TRBJ2-7, with 7 bases lining up with TRBD1. Germline V gene data show CDR1 as SGHRS and CDR2 as YFSETQ. The CDR3 has 15 residues. The V segment lost 0 bases and the J segment 3 bases; nucleotides outside the gene matches: 6. In DNA, the CDR3 is TGCGCCAGCAGCTTGGGACAGGGCTCAAACTACGAGCAGTACTTC. Translated: CASSLGQGSNYEQYF.

This clone was observed a handful of times. This sequence joins TRBV2 and TRBJ2-7; D gene unclear. Germline CDR1 reads SNHLY; CDR2 reads FYNNEI. This CDR3 comprises 12 residues. V was cut by 8 bases and J by 2 bases, with 10 bases left in between. CDR3 sequence: CASQPGPYEQYF. CDR3 nucleotide sequence: TGTGCCAGCCAGCCAGGCCCCTACGAGCAGTACTTC.

The chain uses TRBV7-9 and TRBJ1-1, with a tentative D call TRBD1 (5 bases). Trimming took off 5 bases at V and 6 bases at J, with 16 bases between the two ends. The CDR3 is made up of 14 amino acids. CDR1 SEHNR and CDR2 FQNEAQ come from the germline V gene (reference sequence). Here the CDR3 reads CASSPGAYRAEAFF. The CDR3 nucleotides read TGTGCCAGCAGCCCCGGGGCTTATCGGGCTGAAGCTTTCTTT.

The chain has TRBV11-2 and TRBJ2-1; no clear D. Trimming stripped 5 bases from V and 0 bases from J, with 11 bases between. The germline V gene has CDR1 SGHAT and CDR2 FQNNGV. This CDR3 spans 15 amino acids. The DNA of the CDR3 is TGTGCCAGCAGCCCTGACGGCAACTCCTACAATGAGCAGTTCTTC. As protein: CASSPDGNSYNEQFF.

The chain recombines TRBV18 with TRBJ2-3; D not resolved. CDR3 length: 14 residues. V lost 3 bases to trimming and J lost 2 bases, with 9 bases between them. Germline V gene lookup returns CDR1 KGHSH and CDR2 LQKENI. The chain's CDR3 is CASSPLLTTDTQYF. The CDR3 DNA sequence: TGTGCCAGCTCACCCTTGTTGACCACAGATACGCAGTATTTT.

The chain is built from TRBV5-1 and TRBJ2-5; the match to TRBD1 covers 9 bases. From germline, CDR1 is SGHRS and CDR2 YFSETQ. The CDR3 has 16 residues. Unmatched junction bases numbered 11, after V lost 4 bases and J lost 4 bases. This chain's CDR3 is CASSPSDRGVRETQYF. The CDR3 DNA reads as TGCGCCAGCAGCCCCTCGGACAGGGGAGTACGAGAGACCCAGTACTTC.

This clone was found a few times. The rearrangement joins TRBV6-5 to TRBJ1-2; D uncertain. In germline, CDR1 is MNHEY, CDR2 SVGAGI. The CDR3 consists of 14 residues. With 2 bases removed from V and 2 bases from J, the gap between germline ends came to 9 bases. The CDR3 DNA reads TGTGCCAGCAGTTACACAAGTGCAAACTATGGCTACACCTTC. Translated, it gives CASSYTSANYGYTF.

This clone was picked up one time. The chain carries TRBV7-2 and TRBJ1-3; unclear D gene. V was shortened by 5 bases and J by 0 bases, with 17 bases between the two germline ends. This CDR3 contains 17 residues. CDR1 and CDR2 from the germline V gene are SGHTA and FQGNSA. CDR3 protein: CASSPYNVGGSGNTIYF. The CDR3 region has the DNA TGTGCCAGCAGCCCATACAATGTGGGTGGCTCTGGAAACACCATATATTTT.

V and J are TRBV28 and TRBJ1-2; D gene uncertain. Trimming stripped 5 bases from V and 6 bases from J, with 16 bases between. Germline V CDR1 and CDR2: MDHEN, SYDVKM. The CDR3 runs to 14 residues. The CDR3 region has the DNA TGTGCCAGCAGTCCGGTGCCCAAGCTGAATGGCTACACCTTC. Protein: CASSPVPKLNGYTF.

The chain recombines TRBV25-1 with TRBJ2-1; 9 bases are a match to TRBD2. Germline lookup yields CDR1 MGHDK and CDR2 SYGVNS. The CDR3 extends over 14 amino acids. V was pared by 8 bases and J by 8 bases, with 10 bases of the junction left unmatched. The CDR3 loop is CASSLAGALYEQFF. The CDR3, as DNA: TGTGCCAGCTCCTTAGCGGGGGCCTTGTATGAGCAGTTCTTC. The entire variable domain, with the rest obtained from reference TRBV25-1 and TRBJ2-1, is as follows: EADIYQTPRYLVIGTGKKITLECSQTMGHDKMYWYQQDPGMELHLIHYSYGVNSTEKGDLSSESTVSRIRTEHFPLTLESARPSHTSQYLCASSLAGALYEQFFGPGTRLTVL.

This chain joins TRBV19 and TRBJ1-3, with D possibly matching TRBD1 (5 bases). Germline V gives CDR1 LNHDA, CDR2 SQIVND (reference sequence). The CDR3 spans 15 residues. Trimming left V 4 bases short and J 4 bases short, with 14 bases between. This CDR3 is CASSTPGSGGNTIYF. CDR3 nucleotides: TGTGCCAGTAGTACTCCAGGGTCGGGCGGAAACACCATATATTTT.

The V call is TRBV1, the J call TRBJ2-2; the table gives TRBD2 as D, unverified against the DNA. TRBV1 is designated a pseudogene. The CDR3 length is 15 residues. CDR3 bases: TGCACCAGCAGCCAAGAAGCGGGAGCGGCGGGGGAGCTGTTTTTT. Encoded protein: CTSSQEAGAAGELFF.

This sequence joins TRBV2 and TRBJ1-1, with D hard to call. Trimming cost V 6 bases and J 8 bases, with 16 bases left between them. Germline V gives CDR1 SNHLY, CDR2 FYNNEI. This CDR3 is built from 13 residues. CDR3 region: CASSEFGVGEAFF. CDR3 DNA: TGTGCCAGCAGCGAATTTGGGGTTGGGGAAGCTTTCTTT. The full variable domain, in which reference TRBV2 and TRBJ1-1 provide the parts outside the CDR3, is EPEVTQTPSHQVTQMGQEVILRCVPISNHLYFYWYRQILGQKVEFLVSFYNNEISEKSEIFDDQFSVERPDGSNFTLKIRSTKLEDSAMYFCASSEFGVGEAFFGQGTRLTVV.

This sequence joins TRBV6-5 and TRBJ1-2, with D possibly TRBD1 on 5 matching bases. This CDR3 is built from 15 residues. The germline gives CDR1 MNHEY, CDR2 SVGAGI. V was pared by 5 bases and J by 8 bases, with 21 bases between. DNA for the CDR3: TGTGCCAGCAGTGGCCGACAGCGTGAACCCTTCGGCTACACCTTC. Translating it yields CASSGRQREPFGYTF.

V usage is TRBV6-6 and J usage is TRBJ1-3; D is uncertain. Germline CDR1 and CDR2: MNHNY and SVGAGI (reference sequence). V lost 5 bases to trimming and J lost 0 bases, with 8 bases between them. The CDR3 extends over 14 amino acids. The CDR3 is CASSRGRSGNTIYF. In DNA, the CDR3 is TGTGCCAGCAGTCGCGGTCGCTCTGGAAACACCATATATTTT.

The rearrangement uses TRBV28 and TRBJ1-1; unclear D gene. This CDR3 region has 11 residues. Looked up from germline, CDR1 is MDHEN and CDR2 is SYDVKM. V was trimmed by 1 base and J by 3 bases, leaving 0 bases between them. This CDR3 reads CASSLYTEAFF. The CDR3 DNA reads TGTGCCAGCAGTTTATACACTGAAGCTTTCTTT.

J is TRBJ2-1 and V is TRBV6-6; TRBD2 matches at 7 bases. This CDR3 spans 13 amino acids. Looked up from germline, CDR1 is MNHNY and CDR2 is SVGAGI (reference sequence). Losses at the gene ends were 6 bases for V and 5 bases for J; bases not matched to a gene: 4. CDR3 protein: CASSSLANNEQFF. For the CDR3, the DNA is TGTGCCAGCAGCTCACTAGCGAACAATGAGCAGTTCTTC.

Written as DNA, the CDR3 is TGTGCCAGCTCACCACCGGCCTATACATCGCGAACTAGCGGGCTGGATGAGCAGTTCTTC. It translates to CASSPPAYTSRTSGLDEQFF. The chain links TRBV18 to TRBJ2-1; TRBD2 aligns across 9 bases. Germline-derived CDR1 and CDR2 are KGHSH and LQKENI. With V trimmed by 0 bases and J by 8 bases, 20 bases remained unmatched. This CDR3 contains 20 residues.

This sequence joins TRBV11-2 and TRBJ2-1, with TRBD2 matching over 8 bases. V was pared by 0 bases and J by 4 bases, with 2 bases of the junction left unmatched. The CDR3 is 15 residues long. Germline assignment: CDR1 SGHAT and CDR2 FQNNGV. CDR3 loop: CASSLDGGGYNEQFF. The CDR3 region has the DNA TGTGCCAGCAGCTTAGACGGCGGGGGGTACAATGAGCAGTTCTTC. Full variable domain (missing parts from reference TRBV11-2 and TRBJ2-1): EAGVAQSPRYKIIEKRQSVAFWCNPISGHATLYWYQQILGQGPKLLIQFQNNGVVDDSQLPKDRFSAERLKGVDSTLKIQPAKLEDSAVYLCASSLDGGGYNEQFFGPGTRLTVL.